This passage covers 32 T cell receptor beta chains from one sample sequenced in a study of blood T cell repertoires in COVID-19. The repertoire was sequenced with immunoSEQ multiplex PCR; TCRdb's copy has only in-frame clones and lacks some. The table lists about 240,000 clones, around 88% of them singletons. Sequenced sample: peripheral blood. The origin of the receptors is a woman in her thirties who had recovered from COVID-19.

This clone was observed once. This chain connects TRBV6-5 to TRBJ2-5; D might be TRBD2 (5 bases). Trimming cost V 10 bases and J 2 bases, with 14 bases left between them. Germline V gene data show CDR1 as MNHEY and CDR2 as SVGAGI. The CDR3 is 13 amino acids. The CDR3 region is CATRGQFQETQYF. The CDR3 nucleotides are TGTGCCACCCGCGGGCAATTTCAAGAGACCCAGTACTTC.

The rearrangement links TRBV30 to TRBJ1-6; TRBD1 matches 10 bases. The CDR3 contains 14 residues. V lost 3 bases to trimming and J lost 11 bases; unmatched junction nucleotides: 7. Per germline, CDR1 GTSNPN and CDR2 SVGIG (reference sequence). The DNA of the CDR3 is TGTGCCTGGAGCGTAGGGGACAGGGGTACACCCCTCCACTTT. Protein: CAWSVGDRGTPLHF.

In DNA, the CDR3 is TGTGCCAGCTCACCAGCCGAGGTGGATTCACCCCTCCACTTT. Protein product: CASSPAEVDSPLHF. V gene TRBV18 combines with J gene TRBJ1-6; D unclear. The CDR3 is 14 residues long. The V gene lost 2 bases and the J gene lost 8 bases, with 10 bases spanning the gap. Germline assignment: CDR1 KGHSH and CDR2 LQKENI.

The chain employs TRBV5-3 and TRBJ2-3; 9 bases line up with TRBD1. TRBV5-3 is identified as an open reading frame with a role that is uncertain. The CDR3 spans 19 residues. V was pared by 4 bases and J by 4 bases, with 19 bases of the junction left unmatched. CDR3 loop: CARSNTGGPGGCQADTQYF. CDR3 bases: TGTGCCAGAAGCAACACAGGGGGCCCTGGGGGATGCCAGGCAGATACGCAGTATTTT.

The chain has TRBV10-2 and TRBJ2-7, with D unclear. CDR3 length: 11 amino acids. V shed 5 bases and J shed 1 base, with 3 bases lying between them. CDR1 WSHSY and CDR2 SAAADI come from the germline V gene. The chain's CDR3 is CASSLSYEQYF. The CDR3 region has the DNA TGCGCCAGCAGTTTATCCTACGAGCAGTACTTC.

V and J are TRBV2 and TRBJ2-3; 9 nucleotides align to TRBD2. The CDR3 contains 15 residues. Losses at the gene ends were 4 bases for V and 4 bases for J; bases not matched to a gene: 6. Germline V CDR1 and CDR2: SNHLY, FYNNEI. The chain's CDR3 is CASSGSGGRSDTQYF. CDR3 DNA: TGTGCCAGCAGTGGTAGCGGGGGCCGATCAGATACGCAGTATTTT.

For the CDR3, the DNA is TGTGCCACCAGCGGGATAAAGGGTAGCGTTCTGTATAATGAGCAGTTCTTC. Translation: CATSGIKGSVLYNEQFF. The V call is TRBV15, the J call TRBJ2-1; the D gene is possibly TRBD2 (5 bases). The CDR3 consists of 17 residues. The V gene lost 5 bases and the J gene lost 7 bases, with 24 bases spanning the gap. Looked up from germline, CDR1 is LNHNV and CDR2 is YYDKDF (reference sequence).

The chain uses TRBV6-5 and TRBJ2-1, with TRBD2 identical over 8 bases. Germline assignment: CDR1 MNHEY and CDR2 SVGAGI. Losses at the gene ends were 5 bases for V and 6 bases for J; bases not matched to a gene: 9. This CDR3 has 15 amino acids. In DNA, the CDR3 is TGTGCCAGCAGTCTGTGGCGGGGGGAGGGCAATGAGCAGTTCTTC. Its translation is CASSLWRGEGNEQFF.

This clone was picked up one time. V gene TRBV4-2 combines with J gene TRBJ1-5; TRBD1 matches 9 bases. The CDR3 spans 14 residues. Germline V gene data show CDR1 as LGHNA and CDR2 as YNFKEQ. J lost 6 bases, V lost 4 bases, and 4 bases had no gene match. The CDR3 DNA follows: TGTGCCAGCAGCCTTGACAGGGGGGCTCAGCCCCAGCATTTT. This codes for CASSLDRGAQPQHF.

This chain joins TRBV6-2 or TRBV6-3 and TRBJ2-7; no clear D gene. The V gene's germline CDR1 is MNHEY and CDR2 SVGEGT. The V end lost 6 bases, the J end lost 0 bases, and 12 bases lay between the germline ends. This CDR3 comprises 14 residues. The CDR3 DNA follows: TGTGCCAGCAGCCTCGACACGAGCTCCTACGAGCAGTACTTC. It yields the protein CASSLDTSSYEQYF.

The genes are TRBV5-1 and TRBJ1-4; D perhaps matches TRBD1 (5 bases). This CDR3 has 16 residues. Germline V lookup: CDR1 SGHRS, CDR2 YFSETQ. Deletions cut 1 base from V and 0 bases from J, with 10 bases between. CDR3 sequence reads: CASSLLGGATNEKLFF. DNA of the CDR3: TGCGCCAGCAGCTTGTTGGGGGGAGCAACTAATGAAAAACTGTTTTTT.

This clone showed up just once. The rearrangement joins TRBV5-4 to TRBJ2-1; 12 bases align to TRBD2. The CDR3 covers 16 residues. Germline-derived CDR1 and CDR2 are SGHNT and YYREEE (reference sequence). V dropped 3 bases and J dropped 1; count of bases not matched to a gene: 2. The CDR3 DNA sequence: TGTGCCAGCAGCTCAACTAGCGGGGGGTCCTACAATGAGCAGTTCTTC. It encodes CASSSTSGGSYNEQFF.

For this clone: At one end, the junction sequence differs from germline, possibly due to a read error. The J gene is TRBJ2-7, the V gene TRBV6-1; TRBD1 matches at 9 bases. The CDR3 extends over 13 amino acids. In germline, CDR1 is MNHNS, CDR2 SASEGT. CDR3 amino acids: CASSEILVGTGRF. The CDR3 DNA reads TGTGCCAGCAGTGAGATTTTAGTCGGGACAGGGCGCTTC.

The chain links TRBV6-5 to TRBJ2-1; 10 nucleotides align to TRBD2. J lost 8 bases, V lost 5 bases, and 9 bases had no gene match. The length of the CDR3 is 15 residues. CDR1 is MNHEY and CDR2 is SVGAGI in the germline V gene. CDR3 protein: CASSLASGGLDEQFF. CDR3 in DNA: TGTGCCAGCAGTCTCGCTAGCGGGGGTTTAGATGAGCAGTTCTTC.

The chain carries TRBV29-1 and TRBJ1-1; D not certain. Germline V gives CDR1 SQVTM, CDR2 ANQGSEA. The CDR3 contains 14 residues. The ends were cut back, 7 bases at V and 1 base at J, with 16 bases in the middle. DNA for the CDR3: TGCAGCGGGTGGGTCCCCGAGGGGAACACTGAAGCTTTCTTT. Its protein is CSGWVPEGNTEAFF.

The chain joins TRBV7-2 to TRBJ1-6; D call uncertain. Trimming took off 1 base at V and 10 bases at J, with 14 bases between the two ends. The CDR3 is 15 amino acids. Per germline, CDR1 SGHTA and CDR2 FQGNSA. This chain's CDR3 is CASSLEVAAISPLHF. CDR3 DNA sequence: TGTGCCAGCAGCTTAGAGGTCGCGGCCATCTCACCCCTCCACTTT. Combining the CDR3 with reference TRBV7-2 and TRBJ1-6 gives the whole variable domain GAGVSQSPSNKVTEKGKDVELRCDPISGHTALYWYRQSLGQGLEFLIYFQGNSAPDKSGLPSDRFSAERTGGSVSTLTIQRTQQEDSAVYLCASSLEVAAISPLHFGNGTRLTVT.

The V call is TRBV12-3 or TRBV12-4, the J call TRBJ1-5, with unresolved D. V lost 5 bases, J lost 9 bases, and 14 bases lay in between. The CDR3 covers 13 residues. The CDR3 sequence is CASSSAQNGPQHF. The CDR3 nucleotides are TGTGCCAGCAGTAGCGCCCAAAATGGGCCCCAGCATTTT.

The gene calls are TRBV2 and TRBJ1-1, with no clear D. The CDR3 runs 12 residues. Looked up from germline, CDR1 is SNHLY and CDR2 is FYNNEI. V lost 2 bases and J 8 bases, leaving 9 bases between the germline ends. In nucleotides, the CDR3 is TGTGCCAGCAGTGAACGGGTTCGGGAAGCTTTCTTT. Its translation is CASSERVREAFF.

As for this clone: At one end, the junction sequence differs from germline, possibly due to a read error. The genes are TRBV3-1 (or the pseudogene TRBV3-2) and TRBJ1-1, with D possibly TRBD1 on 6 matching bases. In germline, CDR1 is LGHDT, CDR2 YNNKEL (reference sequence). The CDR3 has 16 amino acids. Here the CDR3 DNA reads TGTGCCAGCAGGCAAGATCTTTCAGGGGAAAAGACTGAAGCTTTCTTT. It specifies CASRQDLSGEKTEAFF.

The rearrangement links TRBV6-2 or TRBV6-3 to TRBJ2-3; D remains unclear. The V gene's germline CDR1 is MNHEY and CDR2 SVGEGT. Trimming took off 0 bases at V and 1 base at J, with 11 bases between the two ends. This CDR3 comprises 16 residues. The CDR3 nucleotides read TGTGCCAGCAGTTACTCGATGTTAGATGGCACAGATACGCAGTATTTT. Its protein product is CASSYSMLDGTDTQYF.

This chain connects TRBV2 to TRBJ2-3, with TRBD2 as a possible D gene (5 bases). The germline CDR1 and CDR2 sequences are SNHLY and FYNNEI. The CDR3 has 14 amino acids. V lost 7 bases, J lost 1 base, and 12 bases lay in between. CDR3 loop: CASTPGMRTDTQYF. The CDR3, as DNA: TGTGCCAGCACCCCGGGGATGCGCACAGATACGCAGTATTTT.

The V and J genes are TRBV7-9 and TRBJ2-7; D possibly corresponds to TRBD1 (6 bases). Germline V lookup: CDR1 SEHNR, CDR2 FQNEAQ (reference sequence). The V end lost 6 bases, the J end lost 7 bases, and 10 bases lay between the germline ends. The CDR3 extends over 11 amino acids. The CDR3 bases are TGTGCCAGCAGTAACGGACAGGAGCAGTACTTC. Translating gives CASSNGQEQYF.

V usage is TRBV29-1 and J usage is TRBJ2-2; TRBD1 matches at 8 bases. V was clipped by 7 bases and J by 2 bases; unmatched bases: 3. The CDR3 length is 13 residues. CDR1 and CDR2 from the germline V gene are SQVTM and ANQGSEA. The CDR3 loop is CSADRGNTGELFF. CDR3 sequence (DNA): TGCAGCGCCGACAGGGGTAACACCGGGGAGCTGTTTTTT.

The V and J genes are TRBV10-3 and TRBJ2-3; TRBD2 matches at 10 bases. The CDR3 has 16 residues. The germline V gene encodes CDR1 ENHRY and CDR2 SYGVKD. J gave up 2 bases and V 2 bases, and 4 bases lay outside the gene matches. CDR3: CAISERTSGVTDTQYF. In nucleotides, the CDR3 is TGTGCCATCAGTGAGAGAACTAGCGGGGTCACAGATACGCAGTATTTT.

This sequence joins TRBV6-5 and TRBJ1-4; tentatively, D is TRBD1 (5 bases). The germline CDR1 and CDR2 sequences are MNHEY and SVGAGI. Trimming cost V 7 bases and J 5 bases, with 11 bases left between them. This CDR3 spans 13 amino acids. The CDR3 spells CASTRAWNEKLFF. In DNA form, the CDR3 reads TGTGCCAGCACCAGGGCGTGGAATGAAAAACTGTTTTTT.

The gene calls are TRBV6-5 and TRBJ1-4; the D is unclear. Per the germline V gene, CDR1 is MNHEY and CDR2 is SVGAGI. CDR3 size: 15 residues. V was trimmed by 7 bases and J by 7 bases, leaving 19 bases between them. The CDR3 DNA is TGTGCCAGCACTTCTACGGGAGGTGGGAGTGAAAAACTGTTTTTT. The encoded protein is CASTSTGGGSEKLFF.

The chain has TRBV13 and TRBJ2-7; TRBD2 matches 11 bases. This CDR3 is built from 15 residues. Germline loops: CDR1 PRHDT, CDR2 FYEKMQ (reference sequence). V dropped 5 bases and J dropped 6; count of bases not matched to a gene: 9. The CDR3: CASSTIAGGQSEQYF. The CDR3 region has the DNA TGTGCCAGCAGCACCATAGCGGGGGGGCAGTCCGAGCAGTACTTC.

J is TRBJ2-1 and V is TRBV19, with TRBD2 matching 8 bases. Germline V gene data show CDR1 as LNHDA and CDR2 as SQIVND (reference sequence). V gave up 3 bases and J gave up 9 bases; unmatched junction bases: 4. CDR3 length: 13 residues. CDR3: CASSILRGAEQFF. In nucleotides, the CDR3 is TGTGCCAGTAGTATTTTGCGGGGGGCTGAGCAGTTCTTC.

This CDR3 is CASSLNLDRGAEAFF. As DNA, the CDR3 is TGTGCCAGCAGTTTGAACTTGGACAGGGGCGCTGAAGCTTTCTTT. This chain joins TRBV5-4 and TRBJ1-1, with TRBD1 matching over 9 bases. The V segment lost 5 bases and the J segment 6 bases; nucleotides outside the gene matches: 11. The V gene's germline CDR1 is SGHNT and CDR2 YYREEE (reference sequence). CDR3 length: 15 amino acids.

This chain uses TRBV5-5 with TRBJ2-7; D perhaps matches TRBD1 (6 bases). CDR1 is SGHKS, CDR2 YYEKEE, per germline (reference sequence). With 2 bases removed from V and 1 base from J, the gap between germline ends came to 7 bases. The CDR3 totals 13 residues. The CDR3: CASSLQGSYEQYF. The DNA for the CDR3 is TGTGCCAGCAGCTTACAGGGTTCCTACGAGCAGTACTTC.

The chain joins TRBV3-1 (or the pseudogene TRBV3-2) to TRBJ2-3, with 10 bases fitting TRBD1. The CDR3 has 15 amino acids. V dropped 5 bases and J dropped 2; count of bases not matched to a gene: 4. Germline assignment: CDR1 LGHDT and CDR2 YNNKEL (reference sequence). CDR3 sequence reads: CASSVGTGDTDTQYF. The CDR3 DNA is TGTGCCAGCAGCGTCGGGACAGGGGACACAGATACGCAGTATTTT.

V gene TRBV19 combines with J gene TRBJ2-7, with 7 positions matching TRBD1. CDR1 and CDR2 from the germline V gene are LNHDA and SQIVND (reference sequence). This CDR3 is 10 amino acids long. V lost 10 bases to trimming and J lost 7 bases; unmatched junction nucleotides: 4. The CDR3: CATGGPEQYF. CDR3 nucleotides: TGTGCCACAGGGGGACCTGAGCAGTACTTC.